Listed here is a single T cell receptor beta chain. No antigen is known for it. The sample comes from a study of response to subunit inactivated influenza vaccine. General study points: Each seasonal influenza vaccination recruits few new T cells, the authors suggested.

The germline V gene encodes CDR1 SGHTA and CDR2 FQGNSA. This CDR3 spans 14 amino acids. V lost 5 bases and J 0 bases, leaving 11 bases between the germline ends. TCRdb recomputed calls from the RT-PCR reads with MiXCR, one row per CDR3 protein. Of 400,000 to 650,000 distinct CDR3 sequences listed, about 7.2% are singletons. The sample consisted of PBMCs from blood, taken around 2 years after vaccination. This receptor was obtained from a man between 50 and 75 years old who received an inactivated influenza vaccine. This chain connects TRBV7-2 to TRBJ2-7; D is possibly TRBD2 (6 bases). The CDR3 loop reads CASSPDYSSYEQYF. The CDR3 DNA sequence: TGTGCCAGCAGCCCGGACTATTCCTCCTACGAGCAGTACTTC. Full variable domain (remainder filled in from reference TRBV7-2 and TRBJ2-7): GAGVSQSPSNKVTEKGKDVELRCDPISGHTALYWYRQSLGQGLEFLIYFQGNSAPDKSGLPSDRFSAERTGGSVSTLTIQRTQQEDSAVYLCASSPDYSSYEQYFGPGTRLTVT.